The 4 T cell receptor beta chains presented below share a single source sample, sequenced in a study of metastatic and nonmetastatic thyroid tumors. Prior to thyroid surgery, none of the patients had received any treatment. TCRdb re-processed the PCR reads through MiXCR. The sample has approximately 12,000 clones, around 29% seen once. Specimen: tumor tissue. These TCRs come from a male donor with papillary thyroid cancer or a benign thyroid nodule (not recorded which). Some clones in this sample may be carry-over from other donors' samples.

The CDR3 nucleotides read TGCAGTGCTAGAAGCGACAGACGGAACACTGAAGCTTTCTTT. Translating gives CSARSDRRNTEAFF. The chain employs TRBV20-1 and TRBJ1-1; weak D call: TRBD1 (5 bases). The CDR3 has 14 residues. Germline lookup yields CDR1 DFQATT and CDR2 SNEGSKA (reference sequence). Trimming removed 2 bases from V and 1 base from J, with 11 bases in between.

This clone was recorded a few times. The chain joins TRBV28 to TRBJ1-3; weak D call: TRBD1 (5 bases). The V end lost 4 bases, the J end lost 2 bases, and 9 bases lay between the germline ends. From germline, CDR1 is MDHEN and CDR2 SYDVKM. The CDR3 loop spans 14 amino acids. Here the CDR3 DNA reads TGTGCCAGCAGTTCGGGCAGGGCTGGAAACACCATATATTTT. It is translated as CASSSGRAGNTIYF. The full variable domain, with the rest looked up from reference TRBV28 and TRBJ1-3, is DVKVTQSSRYLVKRTGEKVFLECVQDMDHENMFWYRQDPGLGLRLIYFSYDVKMKEKGDIPEGYSVSREKKERFSLILESASTNQTSMYLCASSSGRAGNTIYFGEGSWLTVV.

The table lists this clone with many counts. This rearrangement joins TRBV3-1 to TRBJ1-2; TRBD1 agrees at 8 bases. CDR1 and CDR2 (germline): LGHDT, YNNKEL (reference sequence). V shed 4 bases, J shed 2 bases, and the junction held 12 bases outside the gene matches. The CDR3 has 17 residues. The CDR3 DNA is TGTGCCAGCAGCCCTTGGACAGGGCGCTCTTCCAACTATGGCTACACCTTC. This sequence encodes CASSPWTGRSSNYGYTF.

CDR3 coding DNA: TGTGCCAGCAGCTTATGGGGGTTCCAAGAGACCCAGTACTTC. Its translation is CASSLWGFQETQYF. The V gene is TRBV7-9, the J gene TRBJ2-5, with D perhaps matching TRBD1 or TRBD2 (5 bases each). The CDR3 spans 14 residues. Trimming cost V 2 bases and J 1 base, with 8 bases left between them. Per the germline V gene, CDR1 is SEHNR and CDR2 is FQNEAQ (reference sequence).